The T cell receptor (beta chain) under discussion was sequenced for a study of CD8 T cells in Susac syndrome. The CDR3 loop spans 15 amino acids. V lost 2 bases and J lost 0; bases outside the gene matches: 3. From germline, CDR1 is DFQATT and CDR2 SNEGSKA (reference sequence). RNA in amounts of about 0.5 to 1 ug was reverse transcribed with random hexamers. MiXCR, applied by TCRdb to the immunoSEQ multiplex PCR reads, yields one record per CDR3 protein. The sample lists about 120,000 distinct CDR3 sequences, over 95% seen once, with more than 0.12% in the top ten. The sample holds one count of this clonotype.

This receptor was obtained from a human donor with Susac syndrome. The specimen sequenced was CD4+ T cells from PBMCs. This chain joins TRBV20-1 and TRBJ2-5; TRBD2 matches at 10 bases. CDR3 region: CSARRLAGNQETQYF. The DNA of the CDR3 is TGCAGTGCTAGACGACTAGCGGGCAACCAAGAGACCCAGTACTTC.